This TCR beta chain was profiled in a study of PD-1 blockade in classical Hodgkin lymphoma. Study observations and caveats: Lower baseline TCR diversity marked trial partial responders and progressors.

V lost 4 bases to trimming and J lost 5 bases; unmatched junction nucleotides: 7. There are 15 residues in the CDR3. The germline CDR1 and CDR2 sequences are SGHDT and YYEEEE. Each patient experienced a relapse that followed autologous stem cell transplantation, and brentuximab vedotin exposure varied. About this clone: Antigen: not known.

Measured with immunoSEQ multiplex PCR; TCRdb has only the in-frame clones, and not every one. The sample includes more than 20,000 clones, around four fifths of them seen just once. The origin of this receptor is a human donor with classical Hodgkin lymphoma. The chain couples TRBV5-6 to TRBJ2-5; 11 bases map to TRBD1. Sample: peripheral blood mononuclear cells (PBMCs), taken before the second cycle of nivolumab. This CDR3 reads CASSPGQGAFETQYF. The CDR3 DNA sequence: TGTGCCAGCAGCCCAGGACAGGGGGCTTTCGAGACCCAGTACTTC.